This TCR beta chain was obtained from a study of cytomegalovirus exposure and HLA in healthy donors. Germline-derived CDR1 and CDR2 are MDHEN and SYDVKM. The V gene end was trimmed by 6 bases and the J gene end by 5 bases; junction bases not matched to a gene: 8. The CDR3 loop spans 15 amino acids. Primers: 60 Vbeta forward and 13 Jbeta reverse. The method was immunoSEQ multiplex PCR; TCRdb's version includes in-frame clones alone and lacks a portion of them. The table shows about 160,000 clones, with roughly 87% occurring only once. The chain combines TRBV28 with TRBJ2-7, with TRBD2 identical over 12 bases. The clonotype comes from a girl aged 5 to 17 in good health and CMV-seropositive. The specimen sequenced was PBMCs. The DNA of the CDR3 is TGTGCCAGCAGGTTGACTAGCGGGAGTCGGGACGAGCAGTACTTC. It yields the protein CASRLTSGSRDEQYF.